This entry describes one TCR beta chain. The data derive from a study of cytomegalovirus exposure and HLA in healthy donors. The PCR used 60 Vbeta and 13 Jbeta primers. Data came from immunoSEQ multiplex PCR; TCRdb stores just in-frame clones and leaves some out. The sample holds around 90,000 clones, less than 65% seen once. The CDR3 is 16 amino acids. V trimming: 5 bases; J trimming: 7 bases; junction bases outside the gene matches: 14. Germline V CDR1 and CDR2: SGHVS, FNYEAQ. The sequenced sample was PBMCs. The source of this sequence is a woman in her twenties or thirties in good health and CMV-seropositive. The V and J genes are TRBV7-6 and TRBJ2-1; TRBD1 matches 7 bases. For the CDR3, the DNA is TGTGCCAGCAGCCTGCAGACCGGGACAGTAAAGAATGAGCAGTTCTTC. Translated: CASSLQTGTVKNEQFF.